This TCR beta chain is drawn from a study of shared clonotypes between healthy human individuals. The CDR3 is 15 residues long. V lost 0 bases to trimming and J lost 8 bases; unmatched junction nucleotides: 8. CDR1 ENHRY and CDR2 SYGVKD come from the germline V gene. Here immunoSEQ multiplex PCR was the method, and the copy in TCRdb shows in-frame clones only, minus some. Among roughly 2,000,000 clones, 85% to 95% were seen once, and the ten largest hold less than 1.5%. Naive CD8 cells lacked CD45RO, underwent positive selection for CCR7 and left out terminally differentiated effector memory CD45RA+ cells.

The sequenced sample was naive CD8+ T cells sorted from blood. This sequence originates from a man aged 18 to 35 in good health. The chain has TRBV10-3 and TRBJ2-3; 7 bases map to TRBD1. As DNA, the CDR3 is TGTGCCATCAGTGAGTCGGGGCAGGGGGAAAGTACGCAGTATTTT. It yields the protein CAISESGQGESTQYF.